This T cell receptor (beta chain) came from a study of blood T cell repertoires in COVID-19. About the research overall: Specimens from acute and convalescent COVID-19 originated in the United States, Italy and Spain. PBMCs, B-cell-depleted T cells, or T cells were the source of the cDNA or gDNA that made up the material.

Some clones are missing from TCRdb's copy, which holds only in-frame ones; the method was immunoSEQ multiplex PCR. The table records about 45,000 clones, roughly 87% of them present only once. The CDR3 is made up of 14 amino acids. The V and J ends lost 3 bases and 5 bases, in that order; junction bases with no gene match: 2. Germline V gives CDR1 SGHDT, CDR2 YYEEEE. This clone is a singleton in its sample. This sequence was found in an elderly woman in a cohort sampled during active or convalescent COVID-19. The chain has TRBV5-6 and TRBJ2-2; 9 bases fit TRBD2. The sample taken for sequencing was peripheral blood. The CDR3 sequence is CASSWGLATGELFF. In DNA, the CDR3 is TGTGCCAGCAGCTGGGGACTAGCTACCGGGGAGCTGTTTTTT.